Listed here are 12 T cell receptor beta chains from one sample, sequenced in a study of CD8+ T cells in alopecia areata. cDNA reverse transcribed from extracted RNA served as the sequencing template. Profiled with immunoSEQ multiplex PCR; TCRdb holds only in-frame clones, not every one. This sample shows around 290,000 clones and no singletons; 0.9% to 1.5% rests with the ten largest. Cutaneous lymph node cells were pooled, and they were sorted using CD4, CD8alpha, NKG2D, NKG2ACE and other markers. Material for sequencing was CD4+ T cells sorted from a lymph node. These TCRs come from a C3H/HeJ mouse with alopecia areata. The strain's MHC haplotype is H2-k.

A remark on this clone: Mouse gene names and germline throughout. The read stops 4 residues short of the end of the CDR3; the missing end is completed from the germline J gene. The rearrangement links TRBV1 to TRBJ2-3; 9 nucleotides line up with TRBD1. After removal of 2 bases from V and 3 bases from J, the junction contained 6 bases not matched to a gene. The germline gives CDR1 NSQYPW, CDR2 LRSPGD (reference sequence). The CDR3 runs to 16 residues. CDR3 protein: CTCSAKPGTGAETLYF. The sequenced CDR3 bases are TGCACCTGCAGTGCAAAACCCGGGACAGGGGCAGAA.

This clone occurred a few times. Genes and germline are mouse. The observed sequence ends 4 residues before the CDR3 terminus, with the missing tail filled in from the germline J gene. In the same sample, other DNA sequences code for this CDR3. The V gene is TRBV14, the J gene TRBJ2-7, with no clear D. Germline CDR1 SGHDT, CDR2 FRDEAV. The CDR3 has 12 residues. The CDR3 sequence is CASSPNRYEQYF. Partial CDR3 DNA: TGTGCCAGCAGTCCTAACAGATAT.

Concerning this clone: Gene names follow the mouse nomenclature. The read stops 4 residues short of the end of the CDR3; the missing end is completed from the germline J gene. The rearrangement links TRBV2 to TRBJ1-2; TRBD1 might be the D (6 bases). The CDR3 has 15 amino acids. In germline, CDR1 is LGHNA, CDR2 YSYQKL. The V end lost 5 bases, the J end lost 1 base, and 14 bases lay between the germline ends. CDR3 in amino acids: CASSAGVRENSDYTF. CDR3 DNA (partial): TGTGCCAGCAGCGCAGGGGTGAGGGAAAACTCC.

This clone has more than one count but fewer than ten. Gene names and germline refer to mouse. Read sequence stops 4 residues before the CDR3 end, and the germline J gene provides the missing end. The V and J genes are TRBV13-1 and TRBJ2-1, with TRBD2 matching over 9 bases. V trimming: 2 bases; J trimming: 5 bases; junction bases outside the gene matches: 8. The CDR3 length is 16 residues. Germline lookup yields CDR1 NSHNY and CDR2 SYGAGN. The CDR3 bases that were read are TGTGCCAGCAGTGACCGACTGGGGGCTTGGGATGCT. Its protein product is CASSDRLGAWDA. Given in full, the CDR3 is CASSDRLGAWDAEQFF.

Turning to this clone: Each gene name is a mouse one. The read halts 4 residues ahead of the CDR3 end, with the missing end drawn from the germline J gene. The gene calls are TRBV26 and TRBJ2-2; TRBD1 might be the D (6 bases). Germline-derived CDR1 and CDR2 are KGHPV and FQNQEV (reference sequence). The CDR3 is 14 amino acids. The CDR3 sequence is CASSLYRVEGQLYF. CDR3 bases read: TGTGCCAGCAGTCTATACAGGGTGGAGGGG.

As for this clone: Genes and germline are mouse. The read comes to an end 4 residues before the CDR3 does, leaving the germline J gene to fill in the end. The sample contains more than one DNA sequence encoding this CDR3. This sequence joins TRBV14 and TRBJ2-5; 12 bases match TRBD1. The germline CDR1 and CDR2 sequences are SGHDT and FRDEAV. The CDR3 loop spans 16 amino acids. V was clipped by 5 bases and J by 2 bases; unmatched bases: 6. CDR3 DNA (partial): TGTGCCAGCAGCCTCGGGACAGGGGGCAGCCAAGAC. It codes for CASSLGTGGSQD. In full, the CDR3 reads CASSLGTGGSQDTQYF.

In regard to this clone: Gene names follow the mouse nomenclature. The read finishes 4 residues shy of the CDR3 end, and the germline J gene is used to complete it. Within the sample, other DNA sequences also encode this same CDR3. This chain uses TRBV13-1 with TRBJ2-3, with 7 bases identical to TRBD1. This CDR3 is built from 15 residues. Germline CDR1 and CDR2: NSHNY and SYGAGN. With 1 base clipped from V and 1 base from J, the junction kept 3 bases outside the gene matches. CDR3 residues: CASSDRQGGAETLYF. CDR3 DNA, as far as it was read: TGTGCCAGCAGTGATCGACAGGGAGGTGCAGAA.

Worth noting for this clone: Mouse gene names apply. The CDR3 end lies 4 residues beyond the end of the read and is filled in from the germline J gene. The V call is TRBV5, the J call TRBJ2-1; 9 bases line up with TRBD2. J gave up 3 bases and V 6 bases, and 3 bases lay outside the gene matches. The CDR3 sequence is 14 residues long. Germline values: CDR1 LGHNA, CDR2 YNLKQL (reference sequence). The DNA read from the CDR3 is TGTGCCAGCAGAGCTGGGGGGGGCTATGCT. Translating gives CASRAGGGYA. From start to end, the CDR3 is CASRAGGGYAEQFF.

This clone was counted between two and nine times. Gene names follow the mouse nomenclature. The sequence runs out 4 residues before the end of the CDR3; the remainder is reconstructed from the germline J gene. This chain uses TRBV1 with TRBJ2-1, with TRBD1 as a possible D gene (7 bases). This CDR3 contains 15 residues. V dropped 1 base and J dropped 5 bases, with 12 bases sitting between them. Germline V gene sequence: CDR1 NSQYPW, CDR2 LRSPGD (reference sequence). CDR3 region: CTCSAVGDRNAEQFF. The sequenced part of the CDR3 DNA is TGCACCTGCAGTGCAGTGGGGGACAGAAATGCT. Combining the CDR3 with reference TRBV1 and TRBJ2-1 gives the whole variable domain VTLLEQNPRWRLVPRGQAVNLRCILKNSQYPWMSWYQQDLQKQLQWLFTLRSPGDKEVKSLPGADYLATRVTDTELRLQVANMSQGRTLYCTCSAVGDRNAEQFFGPGTRLTVL.

Note on this clone: The gene names here belong to mouse. CDR3 amino acids: CASSDWGGRQDTQYF. The CDR3 bases that were read are TGTGCCAGCAGTGATTGGGGGGGCCGCCAAGAC. The chain joins TRBV13-3 to TRBJ2-5, with 9 positions matching TRBD2. The CDR3 is cut off 4 residues early in the read; its end comes from the germline J gene. This CDR3 has 15 residues. CDR1 and CDR2 from the germline V gene are NNHDY and SYVADS. Trimming removed 1 base from V and 2 bases from J; junction bases left unmatched: 2. Based on the CDR3 plus reference TRBV13-3 and TRBJ2-5, the full variable domain is EAAVTQSPRSKVAVTGGKVTLSCHQTNNHDYMYWYRQDTGHGLRLIHYSYVADSTEKGDIPDGYKASRPSQENFSLILELASLSQTAVYFCASSDWGGRQDTQYFGPGTRLLVL.

This clone was seen a handful of times. Mouse gene names apply. With the read ending 4 residues before the CDR3 end, the germline J gene is used to fill in that end. The chain employs TRBV13-1 and TRBJ2-2; the D gene is possibly TRBD1 (7 bases). The CDR3 spans 16 residues. Trimming left V 0 bases short and J 3 bases short, with 12 bases between. Germline V gene sequence: CDR1 NSHNY, CDR2 SYGAGN. CDR3 DNA (partial): TGTGCCAGCAGTGATGCCAGGGGGGTAGACACCGGG. Its protein product is CASSDARGVDTG. The whole CDR3 sequence is CASSDARGVDTGQLYF.

This clone showed up just a few times. Gene names and germline match the mouse. Read coverage stops 4 residues before the CDR3 terminus; the germline J gene supplies the remainder. The chain combines TRBV1 with TRBJ2-7; TRBD2 aligns across 7 bases. Germline loops: CDR1 NSQYPW, CDR2 LRSPGD (reference sequence). The CDR3 is 14 amino acids. The sequenced part of the CDR3 DNA is TGCACCTGCAGTGCAGAGGCCTGGGGGTAT. This encodes CTCSAEAWGY. Given in full, the CDR3 is CTCSAEAWGYEQYF.